Below, 12 T cell receptor beta chains from the same sample are listed, as sequenced in a study of T cell repertoires and HLA-DP antigens. The method was immunoSEQ multiplex PCR; TCRdb's version includes in-frame clones alone and lacks a portion of them. The sample contains roughly 110,000 clones, about 91% of which appear only once. These TCRs are of unknown antigen specificity. Sequenced material: CD4+ T cells from PBMCs. The source of these receptors is a woman younger than 35 in good health and CMV-seronegative.

Worth noting for this clone: At the DNA level, this CDR3 is encoded by other sequences in the same sample as well. The gene calls are TRBV11-3 and TRBJ2-5, with D unresolved. From germline, CDR1 is SGHNT and CDR2 YENEEA. This CDR3 is built from 11 residues. Trimming took 1 base from V and 4 from J, leaving 1 base between them. CDR3 sequence reads: CASSLGETQYF. DNA of the CDR3: TGTGCCAGCAGCTTAGGAGAGACCCAGTACTTC.

This rearrangement joins TRBV5-4 to TRBJ1-6; D may be TRBD1 (6 bases). Germline-derived CDR1 and CDR2 are SGHNT and YYREEE (reference sequence). Trimming stripped 4 bases from V and 9 bases from J, with 14 bases between. There are 14 residues in the CDR3. The CDR3 region has the DNA TGTGCCAGCAGCCTACCGGAAGGGGGTTCACCCCTCCACTTT. Translation gives CASSLPEGGSPLHF.

This chain connects TRBV11-3 to TRBJ2-1; D may be TRBD1 (8 bases). The CDR3 contains 16 residues. The V end was cut by 2 bases, the J end by 8 bases, with 19 bases between. The germline V gene has CDR1 SGHNT and CDR2 YENEEA. In DNA, the CDR3 is TGTGCCAGCAGCTTACGACAGGGGAGGGGATTCGATGAGCAGTTCTTC. It is translated as CASSLRQGRGFDEQFF.

V gene TRBV10-3 combines with J gene TRBJ2-3; a possible D gene is TRBD2 (5 bases). The V gene lost 2 bases and the J gene lost 2 bases, with 8 bases spanning the gap. CDR3 length: 14 amino acids. Germline V gene data show CDR1 as ENHRY and CDR2 as SYGVKD. In DNA, the CDR3 is TGTGCCATCAGTGAGAGTCTAGCCACAGATACGCAGTATTTT. Residues: CAISESLATDTQYF.

The chain combines TRBV5-4 with TRBJ2-1, with 7 bases aligning to TRBD1. The CDR3 is made up of 15 amino acids. The germline V gene encodes CDR1 SGHNT and CDR2 YYREEE (reference sequence). V shed 1 base, J shed 4 bases, and the junction held 5 bases outside the gene matches. This CDR3 is CASSLTGAQYNEQFF. Here the CDR3 DNA reads TGTGCCAGCAGCTTGACAGGGGCCCAATACAATGAGCAGTTCTTC.

The rearrangement joins TRBV2 to TRBJ1-1, with D maybe TRBD1 (6 bases). The CDR3 is made up of 17 amino acids. The V end was cut by 5 bases, the J end by 1 base, with 20 bases between. Germline loops: CDR1 SNHLY, CDR2 FYNNEI. The CDR3 is CASSWGQSVFRNTEAFF. CDR3 in DNA: TGTGCCAGCAGTTGGGGGCAATCAGTCTTCCGGAACACTGAAGCTTTCTTT.

This clone has only one observation. The V gene is TRBV18, the J gene TRBJ2-1; D ambiguous. The CDR3 runs 17 residues. Germline V gives CDR1 KGHSH, CDR2 LQKENI. Trimming shortened V by 0 bases and J by 6 bases, and 18 bases separated the two germline ends. The CDR3 nucleotides are TGTGCCAGCTCACCACCGAAGACGCGGTGGGGTGGCAATGAGCAGTTCTTC. Translated: CASSPPKTRWGGNEQFF.

The chain joins TRBV5-1 to TRBJ2-5, with 7 positions matching TRBD1. J lost 7 bases, V lost 3 bases, and 9 bases had no gene match. Germline assignment: CDR1 SGHRS and CDR2 YFSETQ. CDR3 length: 14 amino acids. The CDR3 region is CASSSTGTVATQYF. The CDR3 nucleotides read TGCGCCAGCAGCTCCACCGGGACAGTCGCGACCCAGTACTTC.

The chain is built from TRBV18 and TRBJ2-7; a possible D gene is TRBD2 (6 bases). CDR3 size: 16 residues. The V end was cut by 1 base, the J end by 5 bases, with 18 bases between. Germline CDR1 reads KGHSH; CDR2 reads LQKENI. This chain's CDR3 is CASSPLPGVKNHEQYV. CDR3 DNA: TGTGCCAGCTCACCACTTCCGGGAGTTAAAAACCACGAGCAGTACGTC.

This clone was recorded only once. The genes are TRBV30 and TRBJ1-1; 7 nucleotides match TRBD1. Germline V gene data show CDR1 as GTSNPN and CDR2 as SVGIG (reference sequence). V was clipped by 5 bases and J by 4 bases; unmatched bases: 4. The CDR3 spans 12 residues. In DNA form, the CDR3 reads TGTGCCTGGCGCAGGGGGGTCACTGAAGCTTTCTTT. This encodes CAWRRGVTEAFF.

The genes are TRBV21-1 and TRBJ2-5; TRBD2, the table's D call, was not compared with the DNA. TRBV21-1 is classified as a pseudogene. CDR3 length: 13 amino acids. CDR3 amino acids: CALPGGRQETQYF. In DNA, the CDR3 is TGTGCCCTTCCGGGGGGGCGTCAAGAGACCCAGTACTTC.

The rearrangement joins TRBV18 to TRBJ1-1, with TRBD1 identical over 9 bases. Germline loops: CDR1 KGHSH, CDR2 LQKENI. Germline trimming cut 6 bases from V and 1 base from J; bases unmatched to any gene: 6. The CDR3 totals 15 residues. The CDR3 bases are TGTGCCAGCTCCAGACAGGGGGTTAGGAACACTGAAGCTTTCTTT. This codes for CASSRQGVRNTEAFF.